Included here is one T cell receptor beta chain sequence, with context. There is no known antigen for this receptor. Base qualities are not recorded, but no much larger clone differs from it by a single base. Other DNA sequences of this sample code for an identical CDR3. The data were taken from a study of cytomegalovirus exposure and HLA in healthy donors (dated by TCRdb to 2015 to 2018). Broadly, across the study: According to an earlier analysis of 550 to 700 of the donors, some 170 million T cells yielded some 120 million unique TCR beta sequences and less than 300 Gb of sequence data. In a later genetic analysis, genome-wide SNP genotypes for about 65% of the roughly 670 donors were used, and that subset was treated as a discovery cohort. All discovery cohort repertoires had been generated on a single sequencing platform. The study used immunosequencing to profile the T cell repertoires of several hundred subjects and linked those repertoires to cytomegalovirus serostatus. The study combined high-throughput TCR immunosequencing, statistical association of individual TCRs with disease status, and machine learning to predict cytomegalovirus infection status. Donor age, sex, ethnicity and CMV serostatus were collected together with the repertoire data. To study patterns of TCR occurrence, a later analysis re-analyzed previously published TCR beta repertoires from just over 650 donors and added high-resolution HLA genotyping. About 330 gigabases of sequencing data and 75 million to 85 million unique TCR sequences made up an early release that covered nearly 650 HLA-typed donors. Typing coverage differed by locus: A, B, C, DRB1 and DQB1 were typed in roughly 620-630 donors, DQA1 in about 500, DPA1 in 600 to 610, and DPB1 in around 490. HLA typing covered class I and class II loci at four-digit resolution. In an earlier analysis of 587 of the donors, high-throughput TCR beta sequencing was used to judge whether each TCR beta V gene segment behaved as functional or pseudogenic. The study was designed to test whether signatures of past pathogen exposure could be identified by cataloging public T cell receptors. Roughly five DR-DQ haplotypes were handled as single units for association and clustering, since linkage in the cohort was strong. Of the 350 to 450 genotyped donors, approximately 83% fell in the genetic ancestry cluster associated with self-reported Caucasian donors. The later analysis used no new phenotypic data to find candidate immune exposures, relying instead on TCR beta sequences and their occurrence across donors. Among roughly 400 genotyped donors of the cohort, an average of approximately 240,000 unique TCR beta nucleotide sequences was sequenced per donor, of which about 18% were non-productive. A separate validation cohort of roughly 120 different subjects was used in addition to the approximately 670-subject first cohort. Overall study outcomes, separate from this receptor: In this cohort, only TCR beta chains were sequenced, and detectable features were limited by the absence of alpha or paired-chain data. An earlier analysis of around 600 of the donors showed that most TCR beta V segments appeared in productive rearrangements either about 90% or about 30% of the time, which broadly matched IMGT annotations. Seventeen rarely observed V segments, including chromosome 9 orphons, were excluded from the earlier analysis of about 500 of the donors because counts were too low. The authors suggested that the approach could potentially be extended to other disease states and immunological phenotypes. Most CMV-associated TCR beta chains appeared to be HLA-restricted in a later analysis, and the HLA associations seemed to be driven largely by CMV exposure. According to a later analysis, TCR association rates differed among HLA loci, with DRB1 alleles showing the most associated TCRs and HLA-C alleles showing the fewest. A later genetic analysis reported fewer N-insertions in productive TCRs among donors in an Asian-associated ancestry cluster than the roughly 720-donor mean. In a later genetic analysis, a missense DCLRE1C variant was associated with V-gene and J-gene trimming of TCR beta chains, and the association was replicated in an independent cohort. A further reported finding was that TCR beta sequences accurately predicted the HLA-A and HLA-B alleles for most subjects in the first cohort. A later analysis reported that several top co-occurrence clusters appeared linked to parvovirus B19, influenza, CMV and Epstein-Barr virus. Compared with equally common non-associated chains, HLA-associated TCR beta chains in a later analysis were more clonally expanded and had lower generation probabilities. Assigning TCR associations to individual alleles was difficult when HLA alleles, especially DR and DQ, strongly co-occurred. In vitro tests confirmed that three of the cytomegalovirus-associated TCR beta chains recognize cytomegalovirus antigens. The 87-base-pair reads could not distinguish some IMGT-functional V segments, including TRBV6-2 and TRBV6-3, so those segments were excluded. The classifier was reported to diagnose cytomegalovirus status with high specificity and sensitivity in both the original cohort and the validation cohort. The presence/absence analyses assumed that sequencing depth was roughly uniform across donors, and that assumption may not be true. For the cohort, immune exposure information was limited to CMV serostatus. Specific HLA alleles were associated with 15,000 to 20,000 TCR beta sequences at a false discovery rate of 0.05 in a later analysis. In the study, around 160 TCR beta chains were listed as associated with cytomegalovirus. A cluster of highly shared sequence variants was judged likely to represent a technical artifact of the sequencing pipeline. While some public TCRs were present in many individuals, most TCR sequences turned up only very rarely across donors. Because HLA typing was missing for some donors at each locus, association tests included only the typed subset. Linkage disequilibrium might explain the correlated functional status among segregating V segments, but an unknown experimental factor could not be ruled out.

The cohort comprised 666 healthy bone marrow donors. Cohort members were all nominally healthy when sampled, although unrecorded immune exposures were likely present. The donor was CMV seronegative and belonged to the group of 380 or so seronegative cohort members. A peripheral blood sample was collected from each donor, and TCR beta sequencing was performed on peripheral blood mononuclear cells. Genomic DNA extraction from the blood cell samples was performed with the Qiagen DNeasy Blood Extraction Kit. Relative to germline, V is 2 bases shorter and J is 0 bases shorter, with 11 bases between their ends. For CDR1 and CDR2, the germline V gene (reference sequence) lists GTSNPN and SVGIG. The CDR3 measures 15 amino acids from cysteine to phenylalanine. Left in the record is the CDR3 DNA by itself, 45 bases read in frame from the first base. Preparation of the library involved the immunoSEQ multiplex PCR assay. A mixture of 60 forward primers for TCR Vbeta segments and 13 reverse primers for TCR Jbeta segments was used in the multiplex PCR. Amplification of the CDR3 region of rearranged TCR beta genes was performed with a multiplex PCR assay on genomic DNA. Amplified TCR beta libraries were sequenced as 87-base-pair reads on the Illumina HiSeq System. Under the source paper's analysis protocol: A later analysis counted around 72 million unique TCR beta chains across the roughly 700 repertoires, and some 11 million of these chains were shared by at least two donors. Raw reads were error-corrected and collapsed into unique sequences with a nearest-neighbor algorithm that merged closely related sequences to remove PCR and sequencing errors. Alignment of CDR3 sequences to IMGT reference sequences was used to assign V, D and J gene segments. For a sequence to be retained, a match of at least six nucleotides was required to both a V gene segment and a J gene segment. A rearrangement was called productive if the CDR3 had no stop codons and remained in frame with V and J, and every other rearrangement was called non-productive. Following IMGT convention, CDR3 was defined as the stretch from the second conserved V-encoded cysteine to the conserved J-encoded phenylalanine. The earlier analysis of about 640 of the donors excluded any sequence lacking an unambiguous match to a single V gene segment. In an earlier analysis of around 600 of the donors, V segments were called functional above 56.7% productive rearrangements and were called segregating when the between-donor standard deviation exceeded 5%. To diagnose cytomegalovirus status from the catalog of TCR beta chain sequences, a statistical classification framework was built. V and J gene assignment, in a later analysis, came from comparing TCR nucleotide sequences with IMGT/GENE-DB human TR gene sequences. In a later analysis, CDR3 sequences and most-parsimonious VDJ recombination scenarios were assigned using the TCRdist pipeline. In a later analysis, each TCR beta chain was defined by its CDR3 amino acid sequence together with its V-gene family, and reads without a unique V-gene family were excluded. A later analysis removed roughly 590 highly shared, low-generation-probability nucleotide sequences to deal with suspected cross-contamination and a sequencing artifact. In a later analysis, a clonal expansion index for each public chain was calculated from normalized within-repertoire ranks of inferred template counts. In a later analysis, generation probabilities were computed with a VDJ recombination model fitted to out-of-frame rearrangements, and the resulting probabilities were checked against IGoR. Hypergeometric tests were used in a later analysis to score TCR-TCR, TCR-HLA and TCR-CMV co-occurrence, with a repertoire-size bias correction applied to the TCR pairs. In a later analysis, false discovery rates were estimated by permuting HLA or CMV assignments 20 times. In a later analysis, co-occurring TCRs were grouped using DBSCAN, with TCRdist sequence similarity added in when clustering inside HLA-allele-positive subsets. For co-occurrence clustering, repertoires with fewer than 30,000 or more than 120,000 public chains were excluded, along with five repertoires with anomalous nucleotide sharing. Held by TCRdb, this immuneACCESS table contains in-frame sequences only and omits some clones. Under half of the omission traces to an unresolved V gene where checked; the cause of the rest is unknown. Clone size and the V and J calls come from that table; the DNA yielded D and trimming. The sample table contains 150,000 to 200,000 clones; only one count was recorded for less than 90% of them. Clones ranked in the top ten supply approximately 0.26% of the sample.

The sample taken for sequencing was PBMCs. The sequence joins TRBV30 to TRBJ2-1; the D gene is possibly TRBD1, with 5 bases matching. The TCR sequence derives from a boy younger than 18 in good health and CMV-seronegative. The DNA is TGTGCCTGGAGTAGGGGATGGAGCTCCTACAATGAGCAGTTCTTC. The translation is CAWSRGWSSYNEQFF.